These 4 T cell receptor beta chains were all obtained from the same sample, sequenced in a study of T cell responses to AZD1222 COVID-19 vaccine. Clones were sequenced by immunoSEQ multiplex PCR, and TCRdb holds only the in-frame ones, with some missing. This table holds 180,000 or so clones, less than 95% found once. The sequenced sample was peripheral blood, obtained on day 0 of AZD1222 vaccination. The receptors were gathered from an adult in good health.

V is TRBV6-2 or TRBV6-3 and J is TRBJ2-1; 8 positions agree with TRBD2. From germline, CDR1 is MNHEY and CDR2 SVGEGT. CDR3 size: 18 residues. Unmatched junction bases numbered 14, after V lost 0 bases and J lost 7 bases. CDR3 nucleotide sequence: TGTGCCAGCAGTTACTCCGGGGGACTCGCGGGCGGGGGGAATGAGCAGTTCTTC. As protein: CASSYSGGLAGGGNEQFF.

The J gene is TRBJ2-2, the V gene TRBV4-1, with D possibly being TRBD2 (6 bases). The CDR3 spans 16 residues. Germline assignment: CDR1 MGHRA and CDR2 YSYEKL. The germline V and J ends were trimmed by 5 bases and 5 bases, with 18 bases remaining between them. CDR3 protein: CASSAAGKVKTGELFF. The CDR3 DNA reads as TGCGCCAGCAGCGCGGCGGGAAAAGTTAAAACCGGGGAGCTGTTTTTT.

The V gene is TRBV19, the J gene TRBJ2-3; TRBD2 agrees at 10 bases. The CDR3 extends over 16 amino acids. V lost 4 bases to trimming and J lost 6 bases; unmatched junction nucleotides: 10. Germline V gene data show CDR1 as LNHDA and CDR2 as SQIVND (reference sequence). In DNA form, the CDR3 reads TGTGCCAGTAGTAGCTCCGCTAGCGGGAGTCGGGATACGCAGTATTTT. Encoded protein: CASSSSASGSRDTQYF. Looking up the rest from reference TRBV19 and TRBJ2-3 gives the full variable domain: DGGITQSPKYLFRKEGQNVTLSCEQNLNHDAMYWYRQDPGQGLRLIYYSQIVNDFQKGDIAEGYSVSREKKESFPLTVTSAQKNPTAFYLCASSSSASGSRDTQYFGPGTRLTVL.

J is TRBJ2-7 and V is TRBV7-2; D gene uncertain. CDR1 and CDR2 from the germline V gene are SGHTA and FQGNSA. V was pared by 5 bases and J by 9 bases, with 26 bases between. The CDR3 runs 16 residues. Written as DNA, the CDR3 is TGTGCCAGCAGCCCCCTCATTCTGCGAGGCGCCCTTCGGCAGTACTTC. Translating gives CASSPLILRGALRQYF.